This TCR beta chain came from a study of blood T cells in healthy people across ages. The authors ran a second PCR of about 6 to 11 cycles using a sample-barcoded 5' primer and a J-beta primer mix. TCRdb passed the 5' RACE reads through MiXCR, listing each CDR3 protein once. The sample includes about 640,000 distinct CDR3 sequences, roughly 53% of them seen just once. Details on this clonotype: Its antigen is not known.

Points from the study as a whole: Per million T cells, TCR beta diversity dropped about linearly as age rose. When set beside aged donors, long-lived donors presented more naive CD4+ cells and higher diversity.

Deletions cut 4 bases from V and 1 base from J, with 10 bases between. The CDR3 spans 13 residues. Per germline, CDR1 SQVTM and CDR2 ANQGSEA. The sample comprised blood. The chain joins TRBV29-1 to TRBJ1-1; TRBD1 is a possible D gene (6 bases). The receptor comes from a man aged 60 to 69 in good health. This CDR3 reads CSVAGQRNTEAFF. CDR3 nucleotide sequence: TGCAGCGTTGCGGGACAACGGAACACTGAAGCTTTCTTT.